The rows below give T cell receptor beta chains drawn from one sample of a study of cytomegalovirus exposure and HLA in healthy donors. This table comes from immunoSEQ multiplex PCR, and its TCRdb copy is limited to in-frame clones, with some not included. In the table there are 55,000 to 70,000 clones, over 75% of which are singletons. Sequenced sample: PBMCs. These receptors were collected from a male donor in good health and CMV-seronegative. Both conserved end residues are part of each CDR3. Fields, in order: clone size, D gene, V gene, J gene, CDR3 length, CDR3 protein, CDR3 DNA. A D gene is named only where the DNA matches it firmly. A clone size is listed for some rows: how often the clone was seen (once, few, many), or a class if it is expanded.

-	-	TRBV19	TRBJ1-6	15	CASPTGRSFYLALHF	TGTGCCAGTCCCACAGGGAGATCTTTCTATTTGGCCCTCCACTTT
once	-	TRBV2	TRBJ1-2	14	CASSEARGGGGYTF	TGTGCCAGCAGTGAAGCGCGAGGGGGGGGTGGCTACACCTTC
-	-	TRBV30	TRBJ1-3	15	CAWSVSLSSGNTIYF	TGTGCCTGGAGTGTATCTCTCTCCTCTGGAAACACCATATATTTT
once	TRBD1	TRBV27	TRBJ1-5	17	CASSSRQGPYSNQPQHF	TGTGCCAGCAGTTCGCGACAGGGACCGTATAGCAATCAGCCCCAGCATTTT
-	TRBD1	TRBV6-5	TRBJ1-5	15	CASSRQGAGNQPQHF	TGTGCCAGCAGTAGACAGGGGGCTGGTAACCAGCCCCAGCATTTT
-	TRBD2	TRBV4-1	TRBJ2-3	17	CASSQEPRTSGVDTQYF	TGCGCCAGCAGCCAAGAACCCCGGACTAGCGGGGTAGATACGCAGTATTTT
-	-	TRBV10-3	TRBJ1-2	16	CAISPESAGSEYGYTF	TGTGCCATCAGTCCCGAGTCGGCGGGTTCTGAGTATGGCTACACCTTC
few	-	TRBV6-1	TRBJ1-5	15	CASSEGVYSNQPQHF	TGTGCCAGCAGTGAAGGAGTATATAGCAATCAGCCCCAGCATTTT
-	-	TRBV6-4	TRBJ2-3	13	CASSFGDTDTQYF	TGTGCCAGCAGTTTTGGAGACACAGATACGCAGTATTTT
-	TRBD1	TRBV5-1	TRBJ1-1	15	CASSLGTQGITEAFF	TGCGCCAGCAGCTTAGGGACACAGGGGATAACTGAAGCTTTCTTT
few	TRBD1	TRBV5-3	TRBJ1-1	15	CARSPGQGRNTEAFF	TGTGCCAGAAGCCCCGGACAGGGGAGGAACACTGAAGCTTTCTTT
few	-	TRBV6-5	TRBJ1-2	14	CASSYGPGHYGYTF	TGTGCCAGCAGTTACGGTCCGGGTCACTATGGCTACACCTTC
-	-	TRBV11-2	TRBJ1-5	14	CASSLDRSYQPQHF	TGTGCCAGCAGCTTAGATAGGAGTTATCAGCCCCAGCATTTT
-	TRBD1	TRBV10-3	TRBJ1-2	14	CATLPTGDQHGYTF	TGTGCCACCCTCCCGACAGGGGATCAACATGGCTACACCTTC
-	-	TRBV7-8	TRBJ1-1	14	CASSLGRGDTEAFF	TGTGCCAGCAGCTTAGGCAGGGGCGACACTGAAGCTTTCTTT
-	TRBD2	TRBV11-3	TRBJ2-3	16	CASSPGVAGGTDTQYF	TGTGCCAGCAGCCCAGGAGTAGCGGGGGGCACAGATACGCAGTATTTT
few	-	TRBV6-5	TRBJ2-7	13	CATRDHSSYEQYF	TGTGCCACCCGAGACCACAGCTCCTACGAGCAGTACTTC
-	TRBD2	TRBV29-1	TRBJ2-6	16	CSARLADGSGANVLTF	TGCAGCGCACGACTAGCGGACGGCTCTGGGGCCAACGTCCTGACTTTC
-	TRBD1	TRBV7-2	TRBJ2-7	16	CASIVGAGTGLYEQYF	TGTGCCAGTATAGTGGGGGCCGGGACAGGACTCTACGAGCAGTACTTC
once	-	TRBV7-2	TRBJ1-5	14	CASSYRYSNQPQHF	TGTGCCAGCAGCTACAGGTATAGCAATCAGCCCCAGCATTTT
-	-	TRBV7-7	TRBJ2-5	14	CASSLDSGQETQYF	TGTGCCAGCAGCTTAGATAGCGGCCAAGAGACCCAGTACTTC
few	TRBD1	TRBV18	TRBJ1-6	17	CASSPSTGGAYNSPLHF	TGTGCCAGCTCACCCTCCACAGGGGGCGCCTATAATTCACCCCTCCACTTT
-	-	TRBV5-6	TRBJ1-2	15	CASSFIDRVSGGYTF	TGTGCCAGCAGCTTTATAGATCGCGTTTCGGGTGGCTACACCTTC
-	-	TRBV23-1	TRBJ1-1	18	CASSQRTAKGYMNTEAFF	TGCGCCAGCAGTCAGAGGACAGCCAAGGGATATATGAACACTGAAGCTTTCTTT
-	-	TRBV15	TRBJ1-1	14	CATSRDSVVTEAFF	TGTGCCACCAGCAGAGATTCGGTGGTCACTGAAGCTTTCTTT
-	-	TRBV7-9	TRBJ2-5	13	CASRRSSLETQYF	TGTGCCAGCAGGCGATCGTCCCTAGAGACCCAGTACTTC